These T cell receptor beta chains were read from a single sample in a study of shared clonotypes between healthy human individuals. Using immunoSEQ multiplex PCR, the repertoire was profiled, and TCRdb retains in-frame clones only, with some absent. The sample includes 2 million to 2.5 million clones, approximately 95% of them seen just once. Sequenced material: naive CD4+ T cells sorted from blood. These TCRs come from a man between 18 and 35 years old in good health. The CDR3 runs from the conserved cysteine through the conserved F or W. The D gene is left open where the match is weak. Clone size, where shown, is once, few, many, or a class for clones that have expanded.

>NA|TRBV20-1|TRBJ2-3|NA
TGCAGTGCTAGGTTTGATACGCAGTATTTT
CSARFDTQYF
>NA|TRBV11-2|TRBJ2-2|NA
TGTGCCAGCAGCTTATACGTTTACAGGATAGGGGAGCTGTTTTTT
CASSLYVYRIGELFF
>NA|TRBV7-2|TRBJ2-5|NA
TGTGCCAGCAGCGGGGACCCGGGCCAAGAGACCCAGTACTTC
CASSGDPGQETQYF
>NA|TRBV6-5|TRBJ2-3|NA
TGTGCCAGCAGTTACTCGGCCGGAACTACAGATACGCAGTATTTT
CASSYSAGTTDTQYF
>TRBD1|TRBV5-1|TRBJ2-7|NA
TGCGCCAGCAGCTTGGACCCGACAGGGATCCCCTGGGAGCAGTACTTC
CASSLDPTGIPWEQYF
>NA|TRBV7-9|TRBJ1-4|NA
TGTGCCAGCAGCTTGCAGGCTTATAATGAAAAACTGTTTTTT
CASSLQAYNEKLFF
>NA|TRBV6-1|TRBJ1-2|NA
TGTGCCAGCCGCTCCTGGAGTTCGGGCTACACCTTC
CASRSWSSGYTF
>TRBD2|TRBV6-5|TRBJ2-1|NA
TGTGCCAGCATGGGGCGCGGGAGCTCCTACAATGAGCAGTTCTTC
CASMGRGSSYNEQFF
>NA|TRBV11-2|TRBJ2-5|once
TGTGCCAGCAGCATCGGGGGGCCACAAGAGACCCAGTACTTC
CASSIGGPQETQYF
>TRBD1|TRBV10-3|TRBJ1-5|NA
TGTGCCATCAGTGAGGGACAGGAGGGCAATCAGCCCCAGCATTTT
CAISEGQEGNQPQHF
>NA|TRBV6-5|TRBJ2-7|NA
TGTGCCAGCAGTCCAGAGGGGCCCCGTAGGGGCGAGCAGTACTTC
CASSPEGPRRGEQYF
>NA|TRBV2|TRBJ2-3|NA
TGTGCCAGCAGGGGTGGGCTAGCCCGCACAGATACGCAGTATTTT
CASRGGLARTDTQYF
>TRBD2|TRBV4-3|TRBJ2-7|NA
TGCGCCAGCAGCCAAGATTTGGCTAGCGGGAGGGTCGAGCAGTACTTC
CASSQDLASGRVEQYF
>NA|TRBV5-1|TRBJ2-5|NA
TGCGCCAGCAGCTTGTGGGCAGCGGACCACCAAGAGACCCAGTACTTC
CASSLWAADHQETQYF
>TRBD1|TRBV9|TRBJ1-2|NA
TGTGCCAGCAGCGTAGGCCCGGGACAGGGAGTTGGCTACACCTTC
CASSVGPGQGVGYTF
>NA|TRBV5-1|TRBJ1-1|NA
TGCGCCAGCAGCTCTTCAATGAACACTGAAGCTTTCTTT
CASSSSMNTEAFF
>TRBD1|TRBV2|TRBJ2-7|NA
TGTGCCAGCAGTGTCTGGGACAGAACCGAGCAGTACTTC
CASSVWDRTEQYF
>NA|TRBV6-6|TRBJ2-3|once
TGTGCCAGCAGTTACTTCCCAGGCTCAAGAGATACGCAGTATTTT
CASSYFPGSRDTQYF
>NA|TRBV7-2|TRBJ1-2|NA
TGTGCCAGCAGCCCCACCTATGGCTACACCTTC
CASSPTYGYTF
>NA|TRBV11-3|TRBJ2-3|NA
TGTGCCAGCAGCTTAGGCCCAGGAGATACGCAGTATTTT
CASSLGPGDTQYF
>NA|TRBV7-8|TRBJ1-5|NA
TGTGCCAGCAGCTTAGAACAGAGCTATAGCAATCAGCCCCAGCATTTT
CASSLEQSYSNQPQHF
>NA|TRBV9|TRBJ2-1|NA
TGTGCCAGCAGCGTACAAAATGAGCAGTTCTTC
CASSVQNEQFF
>NA|TRBV5-1|TRBJ1-4|NA
TGCGCCAGCAGCTTAGGGGCGGGTAATGAAAAACTGTTTTTT
CASSLGAGNEKLFF
>NA|TRBV28|TRBJ1-4|NA
TGTGCCAGCAGGGATAATGAAAAACTGTTTTTT
CASRDNEKLFF
>NA|TRBV6-5|TRBJ2-3|NA
TGTGCCAGCATGAGGGGAGATACGCAGTATTTT
CASMRGDTQYF
>TRBD2|TRBV9|TRBJ2-3|NA
TGTGCCAGCAGCATAGCGGGGGGGGTCACAGATACGCAGTATTTT
CASSIAGGVTDTQYF
>NA|TRBV4-1|TRBJ1-4|once
TGCGCCAGCAGCCTGGGAGGGTCAAAGGAAAAACTGTTTTTT
CASSLGGSKEKLFF
>TRBD2|TRBV6-1|TRBJ2-3|NA
TGTGCCAGCAGTGCTCCGGGACTAGTCTCGCAGTATTTT
CASSAPGLVSQYF
>TRBD2|TRBV5-4|TRBJ2-1|NA
TGTGCCAGCAGCTTGAGGAGGAGGACTAGCGGGAGTAATGAGCAGTTCTTC
CASSLRRRTSGSNEQFF
>NA|TRBV5-1|TRBJ2-5|NA
TGCGCCAGCAGAACCAATGTGGAGACCCAGTACTTC
CASRTNVETQYF
>NA|TRBV7-9|TRBJ1-5|NA
TGTGCCAGCAGCAGGGACACCTTCAATCAGCCCCAGCATTTT
CASSRDTFNQPQHF
>NA|TRBV4-3|TRBJ2-5|NA
TGCGCCAGCAGTAAAAATAGAGCTACTTCTAGAGAGACCCAGTACTTC
CASSKNRATSRETQYF
>TRBD1|TRBV5-1|TRBJ1-1|NA
TGCGCCAGCAGCTCGTCTCCCTCGGGACAGATTTTTGCTTTCTTT
CASSSSPSGQIFAFF
>NA|TRBV2|TRBJ1-1|NA
TGTGCCAGCAGTGAATTCCAAGCTTTCTTT
CASSEFQAFF
>NA|TRBV14|TRBJ1-1|NA
TGTGCCAGCAGCCACGGGACACCTCTCACTGAAGCTTTCTTT
CASSHGTPLTEAFF
>NA|TRBV7-8|TRBJ2-1|NA
TGTGCCAGCAGCTTCAGGGTCCATGAGCAGTTCTTC
CASSFRVHEQFF
>NA|TRBV5-1|TRBJ1-1|NA
TGCGCCAGCAGCGTGGCAGGTGGGAACACTGAAGCTTTCTTT
CASSVAGGNTEAFF
>NA|TRBV2|TRBJ2-5|NA
TGTGCCAGCACATCTCAAGGCTACCAAGAGACCCAGTACTTC
CASTSQGYQETQYF